Listed below are T cell receptor beta chains from one sample, sequenced in a study of shared clonotypes between healthy human individuals. Profiled with immunoSEQ multiplex PCR; TCRdb holds only in-frame clones, not every one. Here the sample spans roughly 1,100,000 clones, under 80% being singletons. The source material was memory CD4+ T cells sorted from blood. Every receptor here comes from a man younger than 35 in good health. CDR3s include the opening cysteine and the closing phenylalanine or tryptophan. The order of the fields is V gene, CDR3 protein.

>TRBV28
CASSLGQVANTGELFF
>TRBV5-6
CASSLGAPGELFF
>TRBV18
CASSSGADINQPQHF
>TRBV7-9
CASSPNGGYGYTF
>TRBV6-1
CASSVNSGNTIYF
>TRBV5-1
CASSLGAQPNYGYTF
>TRBV7-2
CASSSNGQGPYNEQFF
>TRBV18
CASSPTGVSTEAFF
>TRBV5-1
CASSLNGAGNNEQFF
>TRBV10-3
CAISLGTGFGEKLFF
>TRBV19
CASSLGRSYEQYF
>TRBV6-5
CASSRGWDFNEQFF
>TRBV2
CASSSDRAGAFF
>TRBV30
CACTQETQYF
>TRBV7-9
CASRGQGTGEQFF
>TRBV2
CASMRETEAFF
>TRBV9
CASSATSGSTTDTQYF
>TRBV19
CASSKSSTGGNQPQHF
>TRBV7-9
CASSSQGGRFYEQYF
>TRBV6-1
CASSDTSGSGSSGANVLTF
>TRBV6-5
CASNLKEGTEAFF
>TRBV4-1
CASGGVAGTDTQYF
>TRBV7-6
CASSWSRHNTIYF
>TRBV30
CAWSHRNTEAFF
>TRBV5-5
CASSFEGNSYNEQFF
>TRBV30
CAWGNNEKLFF
>TRBV7-3
CASSLGPQETQYF
>TRBV2
CASSVQGAGEQYF
>TRBV9
CASSPTGGVQPQHF
>TRBV6-1
CASLGQIYGYTF
>TRBV14
CASSRRDRGYEQYF
>TRBV15
CATSRGDRTDTQYF
>TRBV7-2
CASSRNGQVFDEQFF
>TRBV9
CASSGAGVSSYNSPLHF
>TRBV29-1
CSVTGTGGNQPQHF
>TRBV5-4
CASSVGTLSEQYF
>TRBV2
CASSEAAGEGGYTF
>TRBV27
CASSLTGNSYEQYF
>TRBV7-2
CASSLAHRGYTF
>TRBV11-1
CASSFAQETNEKLFF
>TRBV5-1
CASSRDRDEKLFF
>TRBV9
CASSLEDRVAYEQYF
>TRBV7-2
CASSLGQGGYGYTF
>TRBV6-5
CASMRQGSSYNEQFF
>TRBV4-1
CASSQDGRGWNEQFF
>TRBV11-2
CASSPGQANTDTQYF
>TRBV25-1
CASTDSDYEQYF
>TRBV28
CAGSSGGPVDTQYF
>TRBV11-3
CASSLSDGTQYF
>TRBV30
CAWSSGTGYGYTF
>TRBV4-1
CASSQDDRSNQPQHF
>TRBV6-1
CASRATSGRTQQYF